This entry is about one T cell receptor (beta chain). Its cognate antigen is unknown. The germline CDR1 and CDR2 sequences are SGDLS and YYNGEE. With V trimmed by 3 bases and J by 4 bases, 7 bases remained unmatched. This CDR3 spans 17 amino acids. This specimen belongs to a study of OX40 agonist ivuxolimab in advanced cancers. Study observations and caveats: Antigen specificity remained undetermined for the expanded peripheral T cells.

TCRdb keeps only in-frame clones here, not all; method: immunoSEQ multiplex PCR. The repertoire holds around 20,000 clones, with about 80% as singletons. The V gene is TRBV9, the J gene TRBJ2-3; 14 positions match TRBD2. The sample here was CD4+ or CD8+ T cells sorted from blood, taken in a trial of the OX40 agonist ivuxolimab. The TCR comes from an adult with an advanced solid tumor such as melanoma, head and neck, liver or kidney cancer. CDR3 sequence: CASSEVGGLAGADTQYF. Here the CDR3 DNA reads TGTGCCAGCAGCGAAGTAGGGGGACTAGCGGGGGCAGATACGCAGTATTTT.